Listed below are T cell receptor beta chains from one sample, sequenced in a study of T cells in Graves' hyperthyroidism and ophthalmopathy. MiXCR was run by TCRdb on the multiplex PCR reads, yielding one entry per CDR3 protein. The sample holds about 640,000 distinct CDR3 sequences, around 21% seen once. Material: blood. These receptors were collected from a man aged 25 to 40 with Graves' ophthalmopathy. CDR3s include the opening cysteine and the closing phenylalanine or tryptophan. A D gene is named only where the DNA matches it firmly. Clone size is shown for a subset of rows, as once, few, many or a class of expanded clone.

CDR3 protein: CSARKQSSAEAFF
CDR3 DNA: TGCAGTGCTAGGAAACAGAGTTCGGCTGAAGCTTTCTTT
V gene: TRBV20-1
CDR3 length: 13
J gene: TRBJ1-1
D gene: -
clone size: -

CDR3 protein: CASSPISRGFYNEQFF
CDR3 DNA: TGTGCCAGCAGCCCCATCTCTCGGGGTTTCTACAATGAGCAGTTCTTC
V gene: TRBV27
CDR3 length: 16
J gene: TRBJ2-1
D gene: -
clone size: -

CDR3 protein: CASHNQPQHF
CDR3 DNA: TGTGCCAGCCACAATCAGCCCCAGCATTTT
V gene: TRBV6-1
CDR3 length: 10
J gene: TRBJ1-5
D gene: -
clone size: -

CDR3 protein: CASSFEAGPYNEQFF
CDR3 DNA: TGTGCCAGCAGTTTCGAGGCGGGACCATACAATGAGCAGTTCTTC
V gene: TRBV27
CDR3 length: 15
J gene: TRBJ2-1
D gene: -
clone size: few

CDR3 protein: CSARGPVDSYEQYF
CDR3 DNA: TGCAGTGCTAGGGGTCCCGTGGATTCCTACGAGCAGTACTTC
V gene: TRBV20-1
CDR3 length: 14
J gene: TRBJ2-7
D gene: -
clone size: many

CDR3 protein: CASNSGNTEAFF
CDR3 DNA: TGCGCCAGCAACTCGGGGAACACTGAAGCTTTCTTT
V gene: TRBV5-1
CDR3 length: 12
J gene: TRBJ1-1
D gene: -
clone size: -

CDR3 protein: CASSLDRDYSYEQYF
CDR3 DNA: TGTGCCAGCAGCTTGGACCGGGACTACTCCTACGAGCAGTACTTC
V gene: TRBV11-2
CDR3 length: 15
J gene: TRBJ2-7
D gene: TRBD2
clone size: -

CDR3 protein: CSATNLAGGTYEQYF
CDR3 DNA: TGCAGTGCTACAAATCTAGCGGGGGGGACCTACGAGCAGTACTTC
V gene: TRBV20-1
CDR3 length: 15
J gene: TRBJ2-7
D gene: TRBD2
clone size: few

CDR3 protein: CASSARLASPVGYEQYF
CDR3 DNA: TGTGCCAGCAGCGCCCGACTAGCATCCCCCGTGGGGTACGAGCAGTACTTC
V gene: TRBV7-6
CDR3 length: 17
J gene: TRBJ2-7
D gene: TRBD2
clone size: many

CDR3 protein: CASSLRWASGMEEQYF
CDR3 DNA: TGTGCCAGCAGTTTAAGATGGGCTAGCGGGATGGAAGAGCAGTACTTC
V gene: TRBV28
CDR3 length: 16
J gene: TRBJ2-7
D gene: TRBD2
clone size: many

CDR3 protein: CASSWGRGTGANVLTF
CDR3 DNA: TGTGCCAGCAGCTGGGGGAGGGGAACTGGGGCCAACGTCCTGACTTTC
V gene: TRBV7-2
CDR3 length: 16
J gene: TRBJ2-6
D gene: TRBD2
clone size: -